This T cell receptor beta chain comes out of a study of blood T cell repertoires in COVID-19. Study information: Samples of COVID-19 (acute and convalescent) were obtained from the United States, Italy and Spain. PBMCs, B-cell-depleted T cells, or T cells provided the cDNA or gDNA that made up the material.

The ends lost 2 bases at V and 7 bases at J; junction bases unmatched: 11. Looked up from germline, CDR1 is GTSNPN and CDR2 is SVGIG (reference sequence). The CDR3 has 15 residues. The authors' processing: Amplification from reference gene primers served as the basis for estimated nucleated cell counts. The data were produced by immunoSEQ multiplex PCR, yet TCRdb's version contains in-frame clones alone and is incomplete. D and trimming come from the DNA, and the V and J calls and clone size come from that table. The data contain over 50,000 clones, approximately 86% of them seen just once; the ten biggest clones take up 14%.

The chain recombines TRBV30 with TRBJ1-5, with 7 positions matching TRBD1. The clonotype originates from a human donor in a cohort sampled during active COVID-19. The material sequenced was peripheral blood. The CDR3 bases are TGTGCCTGGAGTACGACAGGGTCGTATGGCCAGCCCCAGCATTTT. It translates to CAWSTTGSYGQPQHF.